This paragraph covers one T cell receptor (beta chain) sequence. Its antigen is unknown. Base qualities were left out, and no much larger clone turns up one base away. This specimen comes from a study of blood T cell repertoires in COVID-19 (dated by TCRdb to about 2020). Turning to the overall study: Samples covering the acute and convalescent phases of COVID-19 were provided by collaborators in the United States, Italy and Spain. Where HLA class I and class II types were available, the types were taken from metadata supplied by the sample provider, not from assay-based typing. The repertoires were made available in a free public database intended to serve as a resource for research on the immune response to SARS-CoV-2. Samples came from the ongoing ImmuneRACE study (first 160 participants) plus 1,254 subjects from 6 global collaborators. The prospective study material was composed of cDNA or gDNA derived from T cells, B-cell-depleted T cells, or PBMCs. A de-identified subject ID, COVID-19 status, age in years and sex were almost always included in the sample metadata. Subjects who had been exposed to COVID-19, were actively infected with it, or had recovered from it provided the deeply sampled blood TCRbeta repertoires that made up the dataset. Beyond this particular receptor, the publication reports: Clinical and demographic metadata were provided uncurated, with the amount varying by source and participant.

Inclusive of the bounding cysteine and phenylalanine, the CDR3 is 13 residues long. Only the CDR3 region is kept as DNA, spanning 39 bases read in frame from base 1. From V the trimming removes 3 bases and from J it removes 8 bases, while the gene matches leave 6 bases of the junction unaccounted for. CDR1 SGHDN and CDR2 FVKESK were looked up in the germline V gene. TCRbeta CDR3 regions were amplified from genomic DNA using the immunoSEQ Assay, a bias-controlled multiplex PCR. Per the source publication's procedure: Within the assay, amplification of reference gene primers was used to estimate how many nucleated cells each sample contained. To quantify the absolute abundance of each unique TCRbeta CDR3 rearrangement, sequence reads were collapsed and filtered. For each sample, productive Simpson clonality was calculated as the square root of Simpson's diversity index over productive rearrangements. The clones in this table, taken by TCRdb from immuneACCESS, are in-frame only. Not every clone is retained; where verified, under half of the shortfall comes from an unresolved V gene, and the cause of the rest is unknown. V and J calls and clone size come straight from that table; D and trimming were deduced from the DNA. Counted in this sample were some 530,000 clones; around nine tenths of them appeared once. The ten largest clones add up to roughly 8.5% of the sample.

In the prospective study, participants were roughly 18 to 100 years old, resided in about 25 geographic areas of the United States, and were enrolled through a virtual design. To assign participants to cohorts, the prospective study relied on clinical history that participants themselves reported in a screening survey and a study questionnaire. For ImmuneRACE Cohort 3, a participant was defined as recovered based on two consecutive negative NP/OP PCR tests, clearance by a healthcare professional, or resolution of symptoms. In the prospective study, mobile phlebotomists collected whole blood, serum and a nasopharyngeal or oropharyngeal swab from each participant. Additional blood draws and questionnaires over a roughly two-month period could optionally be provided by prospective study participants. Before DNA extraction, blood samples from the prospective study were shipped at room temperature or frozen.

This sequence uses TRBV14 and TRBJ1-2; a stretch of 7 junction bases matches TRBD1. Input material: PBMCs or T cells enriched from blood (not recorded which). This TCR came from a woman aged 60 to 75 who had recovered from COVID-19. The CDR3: CASSQRTGDGYTF. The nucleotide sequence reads TGTGCCAGCAGCCAGAGGACAGGCGACGGCTACACCTTC.